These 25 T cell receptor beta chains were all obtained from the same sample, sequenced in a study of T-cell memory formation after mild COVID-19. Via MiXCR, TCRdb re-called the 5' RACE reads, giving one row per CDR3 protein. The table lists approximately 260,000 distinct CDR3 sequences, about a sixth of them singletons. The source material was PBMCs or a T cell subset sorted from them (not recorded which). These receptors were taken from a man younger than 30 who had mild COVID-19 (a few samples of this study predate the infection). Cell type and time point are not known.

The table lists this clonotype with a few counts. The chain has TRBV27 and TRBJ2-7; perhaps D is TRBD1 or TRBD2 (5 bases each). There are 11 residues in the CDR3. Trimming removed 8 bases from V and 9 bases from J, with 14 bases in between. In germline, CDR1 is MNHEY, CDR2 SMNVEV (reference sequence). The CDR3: CASGTRYGQYF. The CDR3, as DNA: TGTGCCAGCGGGACCAGGTATGGGCAGTACTTC.

The CDR3, as DNA: TGTGCCAGCAGCCCCCGCGGGCCCAGCGAGACCCAGTACTTC. Its translation is CASSPRGPSETQYF. This chain joins TRBV9 and TRBJ2-5; the D gene is possibly TRBD2 (5 bases). V lost 4 bases, J lost 5 bases, and 15 bases lay in between. The CDR3 consists of 14 residues. From germline, CDR1 is SGDLS and CDR2 YYNGEE.

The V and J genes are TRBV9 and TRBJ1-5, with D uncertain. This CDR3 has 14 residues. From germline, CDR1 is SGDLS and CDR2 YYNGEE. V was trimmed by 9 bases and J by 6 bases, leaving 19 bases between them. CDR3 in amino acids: CANEGPGGSQPQHF. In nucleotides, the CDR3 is TGTGCCAACGAAGGCCCCGGAGGTAGTCAGCCCCAGCATTTT.

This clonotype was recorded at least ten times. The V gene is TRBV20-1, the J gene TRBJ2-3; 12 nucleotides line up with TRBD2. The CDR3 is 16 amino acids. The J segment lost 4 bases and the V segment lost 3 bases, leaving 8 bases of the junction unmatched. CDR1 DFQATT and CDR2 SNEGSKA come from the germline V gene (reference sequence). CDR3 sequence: CSASVTSGGSSDTQYF. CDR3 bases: TGCAGTGCTAGTGTTACTAGCGGGGGGAGTTCAGATACGCAGTATTTT.

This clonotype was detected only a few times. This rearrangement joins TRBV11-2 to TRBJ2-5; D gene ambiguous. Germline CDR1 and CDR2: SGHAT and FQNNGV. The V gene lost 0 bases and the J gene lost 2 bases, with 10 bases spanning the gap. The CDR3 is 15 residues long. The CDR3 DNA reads TGTGCCAGCAGCTTAGATCCGGGCGAGCAAGAGACCCAGTACTTC. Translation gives CASSLDPGEQETQYF.

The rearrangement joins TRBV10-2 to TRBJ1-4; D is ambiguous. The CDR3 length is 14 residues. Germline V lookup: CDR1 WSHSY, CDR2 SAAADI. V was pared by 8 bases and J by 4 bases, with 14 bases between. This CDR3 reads CASGSWAVNEKLFF. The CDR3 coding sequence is TGCGCCAGCGGCTCCTGGGCGGTTAATGAAAAACTGTTTTTT.

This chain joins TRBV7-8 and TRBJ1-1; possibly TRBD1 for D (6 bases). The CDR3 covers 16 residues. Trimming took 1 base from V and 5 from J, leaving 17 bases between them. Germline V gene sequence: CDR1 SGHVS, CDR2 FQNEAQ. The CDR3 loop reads CASSLGGPRGGTEAFF. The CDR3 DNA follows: TGTGCCAGCAGCTTAGGAGGACCCAGGGGAGGTACTGAAGCTTTCTTT.

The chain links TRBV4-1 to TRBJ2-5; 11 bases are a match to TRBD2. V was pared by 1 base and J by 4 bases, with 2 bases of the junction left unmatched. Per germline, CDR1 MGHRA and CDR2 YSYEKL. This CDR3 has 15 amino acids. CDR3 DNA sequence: TGCGCCAGCAGCCAAGGTCTAGCGGGGGGAGAGACCCAGTACTTC. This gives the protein CASSQGLAGGETQYF.

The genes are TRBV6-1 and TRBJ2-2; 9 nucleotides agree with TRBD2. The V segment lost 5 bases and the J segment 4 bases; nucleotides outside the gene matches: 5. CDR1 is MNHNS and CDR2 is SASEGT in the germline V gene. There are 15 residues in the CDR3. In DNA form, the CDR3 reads TGTGCCAGCAGTTTGCGGGGGGGCAGCACCGGGGAGCTGTTTTTT. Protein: CASSLRGGSTGELFF.

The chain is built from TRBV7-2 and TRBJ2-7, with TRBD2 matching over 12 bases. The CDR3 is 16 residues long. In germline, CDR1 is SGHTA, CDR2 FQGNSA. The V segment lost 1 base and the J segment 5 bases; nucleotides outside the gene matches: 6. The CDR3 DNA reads TGTGCCAGCAGCTTAGGACCGGGACTAGCGGGCCACGAGCAGTACTTC. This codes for CASSLGPGLAGHEQYF.

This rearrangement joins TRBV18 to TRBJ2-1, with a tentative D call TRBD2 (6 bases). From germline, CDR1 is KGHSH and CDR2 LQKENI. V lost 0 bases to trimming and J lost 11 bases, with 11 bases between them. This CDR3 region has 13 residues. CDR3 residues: CASSPPPGLKQFF. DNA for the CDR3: TGTGCCAGCTCACCACCTCCAGGACTAAAGCAGTTCTTC.

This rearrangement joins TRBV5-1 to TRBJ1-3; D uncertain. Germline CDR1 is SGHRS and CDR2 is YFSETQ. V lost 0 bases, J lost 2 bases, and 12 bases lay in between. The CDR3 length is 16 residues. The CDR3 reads CASSLEAARPGNTIYF. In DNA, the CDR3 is TGCGCCAGCAGCTTGGAGGCAGCGAGGCCTGGAAACACCATATATTTT. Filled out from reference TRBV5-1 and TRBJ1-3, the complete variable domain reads KAGVTQTPRYLIKTRGQQVTLSCSPISGHRSVSWYQQTPGQGLQFLFEYFSETQRNKGNFPGRFSGRQFSNSRSEMNVSTLELGDSALYLCASSLEAARPGNTIYFGEGSWLTVV.

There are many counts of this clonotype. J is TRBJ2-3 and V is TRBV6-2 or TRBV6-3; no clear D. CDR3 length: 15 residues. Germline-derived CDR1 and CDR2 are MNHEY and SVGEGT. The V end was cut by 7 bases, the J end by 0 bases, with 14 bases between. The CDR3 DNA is TGTGCCAGCACCCGGGTACCCGTTAGCACAGATACGCAGTATTTT. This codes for CASTRVPVSTDTQYF.

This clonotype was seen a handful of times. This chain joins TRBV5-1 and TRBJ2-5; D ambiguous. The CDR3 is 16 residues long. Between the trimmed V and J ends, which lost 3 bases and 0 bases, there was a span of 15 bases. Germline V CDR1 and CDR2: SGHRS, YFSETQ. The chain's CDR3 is CASSSIESGYQETQYF. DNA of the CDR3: TGCGCCAGCAGCTCGATTGAGTCGGGCTACCAAGAGACCCAGTACTTC.

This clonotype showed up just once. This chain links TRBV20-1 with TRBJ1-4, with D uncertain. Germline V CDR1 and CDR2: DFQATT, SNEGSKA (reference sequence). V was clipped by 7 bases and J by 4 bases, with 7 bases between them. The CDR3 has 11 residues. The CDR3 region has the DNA TGCAGTGTTGGGTTTAATGAAAAACTGTTTTTT. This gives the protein CSVGFNEKLFF.

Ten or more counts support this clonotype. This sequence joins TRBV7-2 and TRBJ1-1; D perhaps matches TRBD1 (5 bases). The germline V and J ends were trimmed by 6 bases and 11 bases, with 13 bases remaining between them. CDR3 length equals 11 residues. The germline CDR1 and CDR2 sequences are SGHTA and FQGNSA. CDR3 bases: TGTGCCAGCAGGCTCGAAGAGGGGGCTTTCTTT. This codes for CASRLEEGAFF.

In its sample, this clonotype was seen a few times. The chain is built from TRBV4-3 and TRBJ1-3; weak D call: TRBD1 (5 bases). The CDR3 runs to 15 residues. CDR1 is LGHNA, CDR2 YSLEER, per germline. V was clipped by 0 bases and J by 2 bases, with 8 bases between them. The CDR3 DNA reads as TGCGCCAGCAGCCAAGAGTACAGGCCTGGAAACACCATATATTTT. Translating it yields CASSQEYRPGNTIYF.

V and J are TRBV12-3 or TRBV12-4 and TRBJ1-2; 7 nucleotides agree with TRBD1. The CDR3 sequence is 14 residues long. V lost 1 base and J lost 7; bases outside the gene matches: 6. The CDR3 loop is CASSLGQGLSGYTF. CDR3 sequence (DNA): TGTGCCAGCAGTTTAGGACAGGGATTAAGTGGCTACACCTTC.

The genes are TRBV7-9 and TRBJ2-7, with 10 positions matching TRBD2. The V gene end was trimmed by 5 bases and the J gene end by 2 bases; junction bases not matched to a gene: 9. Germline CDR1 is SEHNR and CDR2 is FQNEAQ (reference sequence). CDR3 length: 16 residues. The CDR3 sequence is CASSHTGTSATYEQYF. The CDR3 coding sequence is TGTGCCAGCAGCCACACCGGGACTAGCGCGACCTACGAGCAGTACTTC.

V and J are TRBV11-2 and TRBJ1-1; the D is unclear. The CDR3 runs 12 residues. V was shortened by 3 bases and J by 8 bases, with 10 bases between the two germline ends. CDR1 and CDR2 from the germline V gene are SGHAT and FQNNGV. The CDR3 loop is CASSLDGGEAFF. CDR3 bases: TGTGCCAGCAGCTTGGATGGTGGGGAAGCTTTCTTT.

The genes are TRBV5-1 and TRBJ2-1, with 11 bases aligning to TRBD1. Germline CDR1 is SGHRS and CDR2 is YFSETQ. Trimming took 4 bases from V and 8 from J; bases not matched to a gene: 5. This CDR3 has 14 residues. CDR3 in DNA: TGCGCCAGCAGCAAGGACAGGGGGCCGGATGAGCAGTTCTTC. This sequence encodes CASSKDRGPDEQFF.

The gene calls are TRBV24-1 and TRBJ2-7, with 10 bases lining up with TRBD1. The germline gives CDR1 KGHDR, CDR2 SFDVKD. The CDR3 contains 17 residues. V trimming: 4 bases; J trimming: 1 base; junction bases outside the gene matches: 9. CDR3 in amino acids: CATSDRPTGGYSYEQYV. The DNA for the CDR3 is TGTGCCACCAGTGACCGACCGACAGGGGGCTATTCCTACGAGCAGTACGTC.

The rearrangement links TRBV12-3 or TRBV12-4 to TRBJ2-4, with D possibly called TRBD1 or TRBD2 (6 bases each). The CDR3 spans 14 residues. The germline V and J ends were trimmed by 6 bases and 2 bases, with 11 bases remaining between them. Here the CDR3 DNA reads TGTGCCAGCAGCTCGGGGGACACCAAAAACATTCAGTACTTC. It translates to CASSSGDTKNIQYF.

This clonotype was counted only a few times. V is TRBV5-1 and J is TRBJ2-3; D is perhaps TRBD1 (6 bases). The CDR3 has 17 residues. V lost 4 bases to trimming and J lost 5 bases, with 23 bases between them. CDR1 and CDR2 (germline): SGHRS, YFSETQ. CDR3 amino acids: CASSPFPADSSEDTQYF. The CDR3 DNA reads TGCGCCAGCAGCCCATTCCCGGCGGACAGTTCTGAAGATACGCAGTATTTT.

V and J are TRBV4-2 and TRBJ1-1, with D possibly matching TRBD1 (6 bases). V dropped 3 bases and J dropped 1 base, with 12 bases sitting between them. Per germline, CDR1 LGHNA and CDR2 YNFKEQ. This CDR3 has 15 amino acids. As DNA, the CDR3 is TGTGCCAGCAGCCAGAACAGGGCGTCGAACACTGAAGCTTTCTTT. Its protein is CASSQNRASNTEAFF.